This paragraph reports one T cell receptor beta chain. Its binding antigen is unknown. Base qualities were left out, and no much larger clone turns up one base away. The cohort comprised 710 or so healthy bone marrow donors. Cohort members were all nominally healthy when sampled, although unrecorded immune exposures were likely present. The donor was CMV seropositive and belonged to the group of 250 to 300 seropositive cohort members. A peripheral blood sample was collected from each donor, and TCR beta sequencing was performed on peripheral blood mononuclear cells. The Qiagen DNeasy Blood Extraction Kit was used to extract genomic DNA from the blood cell samples. The record originates from a study of cytomegalovirus exposure and HLA in healthy donors (dated by TCRdb to between 2016 and 2019). About the investigation overall: An earlier analysis of several hundred of the donors reported 276 Gb of sequence data and 117 million unique TCR beta sequences obtained from around 190 million T cells. The study used immunosequencing to profile the T cell repertoires of approximately 630 subjects and linked those repertoires to cytomegalovirus serostatus. High-throughput TCR immunosequencing, statistical association of individual TCRs with disease status, and machine learning were combined to predict cytomegalovirus infection status. All discovery cohort repertoires had been generated using a single sequencing platform. Donor age, sex, ethnicity and CMV serostatus were compiled alongside the repertoire data. Class I and class II HLA loci were covered by the typing at four-digit resolution. Typing coverage varied by locus: about 629-640 donors for A, B, C, DRB1 and DQB1; roughly 500 for DQA1; more than 600 for DPA1; roughly 450 for DPB1. In a later genetic analysis, genome-wide SNP genotypes for about three fifths of the 666 donors were used, and that subset was treated as a discovery cohort. About 330 gigabases of sequencing data and roughly 81 million unique TCR sequences made up an early release that covered approximately 700 HLA-typed donors. Of the roughly 430 genotyped donors, approximately 83% fell in the genetic ancestry cluster associated with self-reported Caucasian donors. To decide whether each TCR beta V gene segment behaved as functional or pseudogenic, an earlier analysis of over 500 of the donors relied on high-throughput TCR beta sequencing. The study aimed to test whether cataloging public T cell receptors could reveal signatures of past pathogen exposure. Besides the first cohort of 500 to 700 subjects, a separate validation cohort made up of 120 different subjects was used. A later analysis re-examined previously published TCR beta repertoires from over 500 donors and added high-resolution HLA genotyping to investigate patterns of TCR occurrence. Several DR-DQ haplotypes were handled as single units for association and clustering because linkage in the cohort was strong. Among over 350 genotyped donors of the cohort, an average of around 240,000 unique TCR beta nucleotide sequences were sequenced per donor, roughly 20% of them non-productive. Rather than using new phenotypic data, the later analysis identified candidate immune exposures from TCR beta sequences and from how often those sequences occurred across donors.

Overall results and qualifications from the work: Correlated functional status among segregating V segments might be attributable to linkage disequilibrium, but an unknown experimental factor could not be ruled out. Because the 87-base-pair reads could not distinguish some IMGT-functional V segments, including TRBV6-2 and TRBV6-3, those segments were excluded. A further reported finding was that TCR beta sequences accurately predicted the HLA-A and HLA-B alleles for most subjects in the first cohort. Roughly 17 rarely observed V segments, including chromosome 9 orphons, were excluded from the earlier analysis of approximately 500 of the donors because counts were too low. In an earlier analysis of more than 500 of the donors, most TCR beta V segments appeared in productive rearrangements about 90% or about 30% of the time, broadly matching IMGT annotations. According to a later analysis, most CMV-associated TCR beta chains appeared to be HLA-restricted, and the HLA associations seemed to be driven largely by CMV exposure. A later analysis found that TCR association rates varied across HLA loci, with DRB1 alleles showing the most associated TCRs and HLA-C alleles the fewest. Three of the identified cytomegalovirus-associated TCR beta chains were confirmed in vitro to be specific for cytomegalovirus antigens. A later analysis found that HLA-associated TCR beta chains were more clonally expanded and had lower generation probabilities than equally common non-associated chains. In the study, around 150 TCR beta chains were listed as associated with cytomegalovirus. Because some donors lacked HLA typing at each locus, the association tests relied only on the typed subset. It was suggested by the authors that the approach could potentially be generalized to other disease states and immunological phenotypes. The classifier was reported to diagnose cytomegalovirus status with high specificity and sensitivity in both the original cohort and the validation cohort. At a false discovery rate of 0.05, a later analysis linked 16,951 TCR beta sequences to specific HLA alleles. An association between a missense DCLRE1C variant and V-gene and J-gene trimming of TCR beta chains was found in a later genetic analysis and replicated in an independent cohort. Several of the top co-occurrence clusters appeared to be linked to parvovirus B19, influenza, CMV and Epstein-Barr virus, according to a later analysis. In this cohort, only TCR beta chains were sequenced, and detectable features were limited by the absence of alpha or paired-chain data. A group of highly shared sequence variants was considered likely to be a technical artifact of the sequencing pipeline. Most TCR sequences were observed very rarely across donors, whereas some public TCRs were present in many individuals. The only immune exposure information available for the cohort was CMV serostatus. Presence/absence analyses assumed roughly uniform sequencing depth across donors, an assumption that may not hold. Strong co-occurrence of HLA alleles, especially DR and DQ, made assigning TCR associations to individual alleles difficult. A later genetic analysis reported fewer N-insertions in productive TCRs among donors in an Asian-associated ancestry cluster than the roughly 650-donor mean.

V and J lose 5 bases and 8 bases, and a span of 12 bases separates them. Per the germline V gene, KGHSH is the CDR1 and LQKENI is the CDR2. There are 13 amino acids in the CDR3, from cysteine to phenylalanine inclusive. The DNA shown is the 39-base CDR3, in frame from base 1. The library was made by the immunoSEQ multiplex PCR assay. The multiplex PCR relied on a mix of 60 forward primers for TCR Vbeta segments and 13 reverse primers for TCR Jbeta segments. The CDR3 region of rearranged TCR beta genes was amplified from genomic DNA by a multiplex PCR assay. The amplified TCR beta libraries were sequenced on the Illumina HiSeq System as 87-base-pair reads. The published analysis was carried out like this. A later analysis counted tens of millions of unique TCR beta chains across the 690 or so repertoires, and 9.5 million to 11 million of these chains were shared by at least two donors. To remove PCR and sequencing errors, raw reads were error-corrected and collapsed into unique sequences using a nearest-neighbor algorithm that merged closely related sequences. Alignment of CDR3 sequences to IMGT reference sequences was used to assign V, D and J gene segments. For a sequence to be retained, a match of at least six nucleotides to both a V gene segment and a J gene segment was required. A rearrangement counted as productive if the CDR3 had no stop codons and remained in frame with V and J, and every other rearrangement counted as non-productive. Following IMGT convention, CDR3 was defined as the stretch from the second conserved V-encoded cysteine up to the conserved J-encoded phenylalanine. The earlier analysis of approximately 500 of the donors excluded sequences that lacked an unambiguous match to a single V gene segment. An earlier analysis of under 750 of the donors called V segments functional above 56.7% productive rearrangements and segregating when the between-donor standard deviation exceeded 5%. A statistical classification framework was built for diagnosing cytomegalovirus status from the catalog of TCR beta chain sequences. In a later analysis, V and J genes were assigned by comparing TCR nucleotide sequences against IMGT/GENE-DB human TR gene sequences. In a later analysis, CDR3 sequences and most-parsimonious VDJ recombination scenarios were assigned using the TCRdist pipeline. In a later analysis, every TCR beta chain was defined by the combination of its CDR3 amino acid sequence and its V-gene family, and reads without a unique V-gene family were dropped. To address suspected cross-contamination and a sequencing artifact, a later analysis removed around 600 highly shared, low-generation-probability nucleotide sequences. In a later analysis, a clonal expansion index was calculated for each public chain from normalized within-repertoire ranks of inferred template counts. In a later analysis, generation probabilities were computed with a VDJ recombination model fitted to out-of-frame rearrangements, and the resulting probabilities were checked against IGoR. In a later analysis, TCR-TCR, TCR-HLA and TCR-CMV co-occurrence was scored with hypergeometric tests, and a repertoire-size bias correction was applied to TCR pairs. False discovery rates were estimated in a later analysis by permuting HLA or CMV assignments 20 times. In a later analysis, co-occurring TCRs were grouped using DBSCAN, and TCRdist sequence similarity was added for clustering within HLA-allele-positive subsets. Repertoires with fewer than 30,000 or more than 120,000 public chains were left out of co-occurrence clustering, as were four to six repertoires with anomalous nucleotide sharing. This is the immuneACCESS table as TCRdb keeps it, with only in-frame sequences that have V and J called. A part of the clones is gone; compared with another copy, unresolved V genes explain less than half, and the rest is unexplained. From that table come the V and J calls and clone size; the DNA was used to work out D and trimming. The sample includes 120,000 or so clones, with 77% observed a single time. The top ten clones comprise about 5% of the sample.

The sequenced sample was PBMCs. This chain joins TRBV18 to TRBJ1-4; the D gene cannot be resolved reliably. The TCR comes from a man aged 50-59 years in good health and CMV-seropositive. The CDR3 protein is CASSSSTWEKLFF. The nucleotide sequence reads as follows: TGTGCCAGCTCATCGTCAACATGGGAAAAACTGTTTTTT.